This T cell receptor beta chain stems from a study of blood T cell repertoires in COVID-19. Overall study context: T cells, B-cell-depleted T cells, or PBMCs provided the cDNA or gDNA that served as material.

CDR3 size: 15 residues. In germline, CDR1 is SNHLY, CDR2 FYNNEI. Between the trimmed V and J ends, which lost 7 bases and 0 bases, there was a span of 13 bases. Only in-frame clones appear in the TCRdb table, and some are missing; sequencing was by immunoSEQ multiplex PCR. The sample consists of roughly 140,000 clones, over 75% of them appearing once. This clone was seen many times. Input material: peripheral blood. This receptor was obtained from a woman in her forties or fifties with acute or convalescent COVID-19. This sequence joins TRBV2 and TRBJ1-3; D possibly corresponds to TRBD1 (5 bases). Written as DNA, the CDR3 is TGTGCCAGCATCGCGACAGCGACCTCTGGAAACACCATATATTTT. This encodes CASIATATSGNTIYF. The variable domain in full, completed from reference TRBV2 and TRBJ1-3, reads EPEVTQTPSHQVTQMGQEVILRCVPISNHLYFYWYRQILGQKVEFLVSFYNNEISEKSEIFDDQFSVERPDGSNFTLKIRSTKLEDSAMYFCASIATATSGNTIYFGEGSWLTVV.